This TCR beta chain was found in a study of immune aging and cytomegalovirus after organ transplant (dated by TCRdb to the early 2020s). Some background on the complete study: Three-drug immunosuppression with prednisone, tacrolimus, and mycophenolate was given to all transplant recipients.

What the research found in general, with its limitations: Large clones contained a higher proportion of TEMRA cells, and the seven largest clones (1904 cells) acquired aged and TEMRA cells while losing TCM cells. Since the sequencing data did not include a CD57 measurement, a conservative gene-based definition of aging was used in its place. Following viremia, cells with an aged phenotype rose post-transplant no matter the clone size, with the increase showing up earlier in large clones (days 200-264) than in small clones.

The time point label of this sample denotes: five sample-tagged time points from pre-transplant (day -1) to day 368 post-transplant, pooled. Thawed PBMC were stimulated with a CMV IE-1 overlapping peptide library for about 13 hours, with no transport inhibitors added. After thawing, cells were rested overnight and were then stimulated in R10 medium with CD28/CD49d costimulation. The IE-1 peptide library was made up of 15-amino-acid peptides, each overlapping by 11 amino acids. Each time point was barcoded using BD Single-Cell Multiplexing Kit Sample Tags, after which the barcoded samples were pooled and stained with oligo-conjugated anti-CD45RA plus sorting antibodies. A BD FACSAria III was used to sort CMV-responsive CD8+CD137+ and CD4+CD154+ T cells at 4-way purity. EDTA vacutainers were used to collect blood, which was then processed with a Ficoll gradient within 1-24 hours. Based on the germline V gene, the CDR1 and CDR2 sequences are SGHAT and FQNNGV. The CDR3 has 15 amino acids, counting the end cysteine and phenylalanine. Only the CDR3 region is kept as DNA, spanning 45 bases read in frame from base 1. Trimmed from V: 4 bases; trimmed from J: 6 bases; junction bases lacking a gene match: 9.

Library generation was performed with single-cell sequencing. Reads for this sample came from an Illumina NovaSeq 6000. The BD Rhapsody Targeted mRNA and AbSeq Reagent Kit, in a microwell format, was used for cell capture and library preparation. Libraries were prepared to cover TCR, sample tags, AbSeq, and targeted mRNA from the Human T-Cell Expression Panel plus custom TOX and TOX2 primers. Libraries were sequenced on an Illumina NovaSeq. The authors processed their data as follows. The analysis covered over 9,500 cells in total, of which 7,000 to 7,500 were CD8 T cells and a few thousand were CD8 T cells with an identifiable TCR CDR3. The BD Rhapsody Targeted Analysis Pipeline, including V(D)J processing, was run on the Seven Bridges Genomics platform to process the raw data. Quality control, Sample Tag demultiplexing with Lex-BDSMK, clone identification with VDJ Explorer, and Seurat clustering were all done in SeqGeq 1.6.0. Clones making up <1% of CD8 T cells were classified as non-expanded, and clones making up >2.5% of the sample were classified as clonal expansions. TCRdb itself trimmed the public reads at Q25 with fastp, ran MiXCR and retained productive beta chains. Entries are consolidated by CDR3 protein sequence, retaining the most common genes and DNA. In this record, the V and J calls reflect TCRdb's handling and not the investigators' own analysis. The sample yields 20,000 or so distinct CDR3 sequences; more than 35% were counted once. The top ten clones comprise less than 30% of the sample.

This clonotype registers as medium-sized (0.01 to 0.1%) within its sample. What this receptor recognizes is not known. Within one base of it there is no much larger clone, and no base qualities were kept. The sample consisted of CMV peptide-activated CD4+ and CD8+ T cells sorted from blood, taken at five time points, pooled. The intended sense of this specimen's cell subset or site label: sorted CD8+CD137+ and CD4+CD154+ T cells after about 11 h CMV IE-1 peptide stimulation. The chain employs TRBV11-2 and TRBJ2-1; 7 bases in the junction line up with TRBD1. This TCR was recovered from a female donor who had a heart transplant and CMV viremia. The bases are TGTGCCAGCAGCTCTCCTGCAGGGGGTCGCAATGAGCAGTTCTTC. This encodes CASSSPAGGRNEQFF.